The rows below give T cell receptor beta chains drawn from one sample of a study of cytomegalovirus exposure and HLA in healthy donors. This table comes from immunoSEQ multiplex PCR, and its TCRdb copy is limited to in-frame clones, with some not included. The sample carries roughly 64,000 clones, roughly 95% recorded once. The sequencing input was PBMCs. The origin of the receptors is a woman aged 18-30 years in good health and CMV-seropositive. CDR3s include the opening cysteine and the closing phenylalanine or tryptophan. The D gene is left open where the match is weak. Part of the rows lack a size; the others show once, few, many or a class for expanded clones.

clone size	J gene	D gene	V gene	CDR3 DNA	CDR3 protein
once	TRBJ2-7	TRBD2	TRBV4-1	TGCGCCAGCAGCCAGCACCCGGGGGGCGAGCAGTACTTC	CASSQHPGGEQYF
.	TRBJ2-1	TRBD1	TRBV5-1	TGCGCCAGCAGCTCAGGGGGCTGGAACTACAATGAGCAGTTCTTC	CASSSGGWNYNEQFF
.	TRBJ1-2	TRBD1	TRBV2	TGTGCCAGCAGTGGACAGGGGGTAGGGGATGGCTACACCTTC	CASSGQGVGDGYTF
.	TRBJ1-4	TRBD1	TRBV5-1	TGCGCCAGCAGGGGGACAGGGGGTAATGAAAAACTGTTTTTT	CASRGTGGNEKLFF
.	TRBJ1-5	TRBD1	TRBV6-1	TGTGCCAGCAGGAAGACAGGGTGGCGCAATCAGCCCCAGCATTTT	CASRKTGWRNQPQHF
.	TRBJ2-7	.	TRBV19	TGTGCCAGTAGGGACACCAGCTCCTACGAGCAGTACTTC	CASRDTSSYEQYF
.	TRBJ2-1	.	TRBV7-7	TGTGCTAGCAGCTTAGGAATCCCTAGCGATGAGCAGTTCTTC	CASSLGIPSDEQFF
many	TRBJ2-5	TRBD2	TRBV19	TGTGCCAGTAGTAAGACTAGCGGGAGTATGGAGACCCAGTACTTC	CASSKTSGSMETQYF
.	TRBJ1-1	.	TRBV11-2	TGTGCCAGCAGCCCTGCGTCGAACACTGAAGCTTTCTTT	CASSPASNTEAFF
.	TRBJ2-3	.	TRBV6-4	TGTGCCAGCAGTGTCGCAAGCGGAAGCACAGATACGCAGTATTTT	CASSVASGSTDTQYF
.	TRBJ1-2	.	TRBV30	TGTGCCTGGAGAGAACTTTTCTATGGCTACACCTTC	CAWRELFYGYTF
.	TRBJ2-1	.	TRBV19	TGTGCCAGTGGTACAGGAATTGGGAATGAGCAGTTCTTC	CASGTGIGNEQFF
.	TRBJ2-1	TRBD2	TRBV29-1	TGCAGCGTTTCCGGGACTAGCGGGGCTGAGCAGTTCTTC	CSVSGTSGAEQFF
.	TRBJ1-5	.	TRBV6-5	TGTGCCAGCAGTCCACCCTCTGGAGGGCCCCAGCATTTT	CASSPPSGGPQHF
.	TRBJ1-6	.	TRBV28	TGTGCCAGCAGCCCCGGGGGGGGACTCGGTTCACCCCTCCACTTT	CASSPGGGLGSPLHF
.	TRBJ2-7	TRBD1	TRBV18	TGTGCCAGCTCAGGGACAGGTGACGAGCAGTACTTC	CASSGTGDEQYF
.	TRBJ2-7	.	TRBV4-3	TGCGCCAGCAGCCAAGATAGGAGGGGGCTGGCCTACGAGCAGTACTTC	CASSQDRRGLAYEQYF
.	TRBJ1-6	TRBD1	TRBV9	TGTGCCAGCAGCGCGGAGACAGGGAGTAATTCACCCCTCCACTTT	CASSAETGSNSPLHF
.	TRBJ1-4	.	TRBV23-1	TGCGCCAGCAGTCAATCGTGCGGCCAGCCCTCCGGGGGGTTTAATGAAAAACTGTTTTTT	CASSQSCGQPSGGFNEKLFF
.	TRBJ1-2	TRBD1	TRBV19	TGTGCCAGTAGCCCGGACAGGGGATATGGCTACACCTTC	CASSPDRGYGYTF
.	TRBJ2-2	.	TRBV5-5	TGTGCCAGCAGTTGGGCCGGTGGGAACACCGGGGAGCTGTTTTTT	CASSWAGGNTGELFF
.	TRBJ2-7	.	TRBV7-6	TGTGCCAGCAGCTTAGCGGGCAGCACAAGCTCCTACGAGCAGTACTTC	CASSLAGSTSSYEQYF
.	TRBJ2-5	.	TRBV7-2	TGTGCCAGCAGCTTTTACGGTCTCCAAGAGACCCAGTACTTC	CASSFYGLQETQYF
.	TRBJ2-1	.	TRBV6-5	TGTGCCAGCGTATCAAGCGGACCCAATGGTGAGCAGTTCTTC	CASVSSGPNGEQFF
.	TRBJ2-5	TRBD2	TRBV6-1	TGTGCCAGCAAGCGGGGCGGGGGGTACCAAGAGACCCAGTACTTC	CASKRGGGYQETQYF
.	TRBJ2-3	TRBD1	TRBV28	TGTGCCAGCAGAACCAGGGGGCCTACTAGCACAGATACGCAGTATTTT	CASRTRGPTSTDTQYF
.	TRBJ1-1	TRBD1	TRBV27	TGTGCCAGCAGTCCTCGGACAGGGGGCATGAGTGGCACTGAAGCTTTCTTT	CASSPRTGGMSGTEAFF
.	TRBJ2-1	.	TRBV7-3	TGTGCCAGCAGCTTAAGCGGGACCTACAATGAGCAGTTCTTC	CASSLSGTYNEQFF
.	TRBJ2-3	.	TRBV9	TGTGCCAGCAGCGTAGAGGGGCGCCCAGATACGCAGTATTTT	CASSVEGRPDTQYF
.	TRBJ1-2	.	TRBV5-6	TGTGCCAGCAGCTCTCCCAGGCCGGCGGGGAGCTATGGCTACACCTTC	CASSSPRPAGSYGYTF
.	TRBJ2-1	.	TRBV5-6	TGTGCCAGCAGCACAAGTAACAATGAGCAGTTCTTC	CASSTSNNEQFF
.	TRBJ2-1	.	TRBV29-1	TGCAGCGTCAGGGCAAGCTCCTACAATGAGCAGTTCTTC	CSVRASSYNEQFF
.	TRBJ1-5	TRBD1	TRBV19	TGTGCCAGTAGTCGAGGACAGGGGGGTGAACAGCCCCAGCATTTT	CASSRGQGGEQPQHF